This T cell receptor beta chain is from a study of shared clonotypes between healthy human individuals. Study observations and caveats: Among the subsets, naive ones generally showed larger estimated richness than memory ones.

Measured with immunoSEQ multiplex PCR; TCRdb has only the in-frame clones, and not every one. Altogether under 650,000 clones are present, 95% to 97% being singletons, with the ten largest covering about 0.064%. The CDR3 is 13 residues long. Trimming took 6 bases from V and 7 from J, leaving 13 bases between them. Germline CDR1 reads SGHDT; CDR2 reads YYEEEE. A remark on this clone: The antigen remains unidentified.

The sequencing input was naive CD4+ T cells sorted from blood. Documented subset: CD45RA+ positively selected. This chain links TRBV5-6 with TRBJ1-4; D might be TRBD1 (5 bases). The receptor comes from a woman younger than 45 in good health. CDR3 protein: CASKPQGSEKLFF. CDR3 coding DNA: TGTGCCAGCAAGCCCCAGGGAAGTGAAAAACTGTTTTTT.